The next 20 T cell receptor beta chains were all read from a single sample in a study of blood T cells in healthy people across ages. It was with a sample-barcoded 5' primer and a J-beta primer mix that a second PCR of roughly 7 to 12 cycles was run. TCRdb fed the 5' RACE reads into MiXCR, producing one record per CDR3 protein. The repertoire holds some 780,000 distinct CDR3 sequences, 45% to 70% seen once, with around a quarter in the top ten. The sequenced sample was blood. The source is a man aged 35 to 55 in good health.

The chain uses TRBV4-3 and TRBJ1-2, with 8 bases lining up with TRBD1. The CDR3 consists of 15 residues. Germline CDR1 LGHNA, CDR2 YSLEER. Trimming at V came to 3 bases and at J to 7 bases, leaving 10 bases not matched to a gene. CDR3 residues: CASSQRGAGGFGYTF. The DNA of the CDR3 is TGCGCCAGCAGCCAGAGGGGGGCAGGGGGCTTTGGCTACACCTTC.

The V and J genes are TRBV7-2 and TRBJ2-3; TRBD2 agrees at 14 bases. J was trimmed by 5 bases and V by 4 bases; bases with no gene match: 5. Germline assignment: CDR1 SGHTA and CDR2 FQGNSA. This CDR3 is built from 16 residues. The CDR3: CASSSGLAGEGDTQYF. The CDR3 DNA follows: TGTGCCAGCAGCTCGGGACTAGCGGGAGAAGGAGATACGCAGTATTTT.

The CDR3 loop is CASSFNSGGIKRETQYF. CDR3 DNA sequence: TGTGCCAGCAGCTTCAATAGCGGGGGGATAAAGCGGGAGACCCAGTACTTC. This rearrangement joins TRBV7-6 to TRBJ2-5, with 10 bases identical to TRBD2. V lost 3 bases and J lost 5; bases outside the gene matches: 12. The CDR3 is 17 residues long. Germline-derived CDR1 and CDR2 are SGHVS and FNYEAQ.

The chain combines TRBV5-1 with TRBJ2-7; 7 positions agree with TRBD1. V trimming: 2 bases; J trimming: 0 bases; junction bases outside the gene matches: 2. CDR1 is SGHRS and CDR2 is YFSETQ in the germline V gene. The CDR3 length is 14 residues. The CDR3 coding sequence is TGCGCCAGCAGCTTACAGGGGCGCTCCTACGAGCAGTACTTC. It specifies CASSLQGRSYEQYF. The whole variable domain, remainder taken from reference TRBV5-1 and TRBJ2-7, is KAGVTQTPRYLIKTRGQQVTLSCSPISGHRSVSWYQQTPGQGLQFLFEYFSETQRNKGNFPGRFSGRQFSNSRSEMNVSTLELGDSALYLCASSLQGRSYEQYFGPGTRLTVT.

This chain connects TRBV4-1 to TRBJ2-4; tentative D call: TRBD1 (6 bases). The end of the DNA is better explained by TRBJ2-7, so the J call may be wrong. The length of the CDR3 is 15 residues. Per germline, CDR1 MGHRA and CDR2 YSYEKL. CDR3 nucleotide sequence: TGCGCCAGCAGCCATACAGGGTTCCCTACCTACGAGCAGTACTTC. It translates to CASSHTGFPTYEQYF.

The chain joins TRBV13 to TRBJ2-5, with 11 bases aligning to TRBD2. The CDR3 totals 16 residues. V lost 3 bases to trimming and J lost 2 bases; unmatched junction nucleotides: 5. Germline CDR1 is PRHDT and CDR2 is FYEKMQ (reference sequence). The CDR3, as DNA: TGTGCCAGCAGCTTTGGTTCTAGCGGGGGGCAAGAGACCCAGTACTTC. It translates to CASSFGSSGGQETQYF.

The chain is built from TRBV20-1 and TRBJ1-2, with D perhaps TRBD1 (5 bases). The germline CDR1 and CDR2 sequences are DFQATT and SNEGSKA (reference sequence). The CDR3 spans 13 residues. Trimming took 5 bases from V and 5 from J, leaving 15 bases between them. CDR3 in DNA: TGCAGTGCTCACCATTCAGGGATATATGGCTACACCTTC. Amino acid sequence: CSAHHSGIYGYTF.

The CDR3 DNA is TGTGCCAGCAGTTTAATGGACAGCACAGATACGCAGTATTTT. Its protein is CASSLMDSTDTQYF. The V and J genes are TRBV28 and TRBJ2-3; D gene ambiguous. CDR3 length: 14 residues. Germline values: CDR1 MDHEN, CDR2 SYDVKM. V shed 2 bases and J shed 0 bases, with 6 bases lying between them.

This chain joins TRBV6-6 and TRBJ2-3; D uncertain. The length of the CDR3 is 12 residues. Trimming shortened V by 7 bases and J by 1 base, and 6 bases separated the two germline ends. The germline gives CDR1 MNHNY, CDR2 SVGAGI (reference sequence). The CDR3 is CASITGTDTQYF. Here the CDR3 DNA reads TGTGCCAGCATCACGGGCACAGATACGCAGTATTTT.

Only one count was recorded for this clonotype. This chain links TRBV27 with TRBJ2-7; D gene ambiguous. Judging by the DNA end, TRBJ2-5 fits better; the J call may be wrong. CDR1 and CDR2 (germline): MNHEY, SMNVEV (reference sequence). The CDR3 spans 16 residues. The CDR3 region is CASSLGVNPSRETQYF. The CDR3 region has the DNA TGTGCCAGCAGTTTGGGTGTAAACCCGTCGAGGGAGACCCAGTACTTC.

The rearrangement links TRBV4-1 to TRBJ1-1; D is possibly TRBD1 (5 bases). In germline, CDR1 is MGHRA, CDR2 YSYEKL. Trimming pared 8 bases from V and 0 bases from J, leaving 25 bases between. This CDR3 has 18 residues. Here the CDR3 DNA reads TGCGCCAGCCGCCTCGTTCTCCAGGGTGACCCCATGAACACTGAAGCTTTCTTT. This translates into CASRLVLQGDPMNTEAFF.

This rearrangement joins TRBV3-1 to TRBJ2-1, with 9 bases matching TRBD1. The CDR3 runs to 15 residues. V lost 3 bases to trimming and J lost 7 bases; unmatched junction nucleotides: 7. CDR1 and CDR2 from the germline V gene are LGHDT and YNNKEL (reference sequence). The CDR3 nucleotides are TGTGCCAGCAGCCAGCGACAGGGGGGCCGGAATGAGCAGTTCTTC. Translating it yields CASSQRQGGRNEQFF.

V is TRBV27 and J is TRBJ2-3, with D maybe TRBD2 (7 bases). Germline CDR1 and CDR2: MNHEY and SMNVEV (reference sequence). The CDR3 sequence is 17 residues long. Deletions cut 5 bases from V and 0 bases from J, with 18 bases between. CDR3 in DNA: TGTGCCAGCAGTCGATGGGGAGGGGGTCTTAGCACAGATACGCAGTATTTT. Its translation: CASSRWGGGLSTDTQYF.

The CDR3 DNA reads as TGTGCTAGTGGTTTGGTACAAGGGGGAATCACTACCCTGAATACGCAGTATTTT. It encodes CASGLVQGGITTLNTQYF. The chain combines TRBV12-5 with TRBJ2-3; D perhaps matches TRBD1 (6 bases). Germline values: CDR1 LGHNT, CDR2 FRNRAP. The CDR3 length is 18 residues. V lost 0 bases, J lost 7 bases, and 23 bases lay in between.

J is TRBJ1-2 and V is TRBV20-1, with D possibly being TRBD1 (5 bases). V gave up 3 bases and J gave up 8 bases, with 13 bases separating them. Germline V gene lookup returns CDR1 DFQATT and CDR2 SNEGSKA (reference sequence). The CDR3 loop spans 12 amino acids. DNA of the CDR3: TGCAGTGCTAGTTTGGGGCGGCGAGGCTACACCTTC. This encodes CSASLGRRGYTF.

V usage is TRBV7-2 and J usage is TRBJ1-2; D call uncertain. Germline values: CDR1 SGHTA, CDR2 FQGNSA. Trimming shortened V by 4 bases and J by 2 bases, and 5 bases separated the two germline ends. The length of the CDR3 is 12 residues. CDR3 sequence (DNA): TGTGCCAGCAGCTCAATAAACTATGGCTACACCTTC. Translated: CASSSINYGYTF.

The gene calls are TRBV14 and TRBJ2-5; 9 positions agree with TRBD2. The CDR3 is 15 residues long. From germline, CDR1 is SGHDN and CDR2 FVKESK. The V gene end was trimmed by 2 bases and the J gene end by 9 bases; junction bases not matched to a gene: 10. The CDR3 sequence: CASSQRLAGSGAQYF. As DNA, the CDR3 is TGTGCCAGCAGCCAACGGCTAGCGGGATCAGGGGCCCAGTACTTC.

The rearrangement links TRBV18 to TRBJ2-5; 7 bases map to TRBD1. The J call may be incorrect, as the DNA end agrees better with TRBJ2-7. From germline, CDR1 is KGHSH and CDR2 LQKENI. The CDR3 contains 12 residues. This CDR3 is CASSHDRDEQYF. The DNA of the CDR3 is TGTGCCAGCTCACACGACAGGGACGAGCAGTACTTC.

The rearrangement uses TRBV7-8 and TRBJ2-7; D remains ambiguous. Germline V lookup: CDR1 SGHVS, CDR2 FQNEAQ. The CDR3 is 14 residues long. V was clipped by 1 base and J by 2 bases, with 9 bases between them. In nucleotides, the CDR3 is TGTGCCAGCAGCTTAGGGGCCCTCGCCTACGAGCAGTACTTC. Amino acids: CASSLGALAYEQYF.

The rearrangement links TRBV7-9 to TRBJ2-1; D possibly corresponds to TRBD2 (5 bases). CDR3 length: 13 residues. The V gene's germline CDR1 is SEHNR and CDR2 FQNEAQ (reference sequence). The germline V and J ends were trimmed by 8 bases and 2 bases, with 10 bases remaining between them. CDR3 in DNA: TGTGCCAGCTCCGGGATAACCTACAATGAGCAGTTCTTC. Translating gives CASSGITYNEQFF.